Here is one TCR beta chain with its context. The sample holds many counts of this clonotype. Its specific antigen is unknown. No per-base quality is available; no much larger clone lies one base away. This entry is derived from a study of Graves' ophthalmopathy and Graves' hyperthyroidism (dated by TCRdb to about 2018). Regarding the complete study: Peripheral blood was collected at initial diagnosis, before any treatment. TCR beta repertoire signatures were used to distinguish Graves' ophthalmopathy from Graves' hyperthyroidism and to predict progression to ophthalmopathy. In total, 135 blood samples were TCR-sequenced: approximately 42 ophthalmopathy, 75 hyperthyroidism and approximately 17 hyperthyroidism-to-ophthalmopathy patients. To explore V-J signatures that separate ophthalmopathy from hyperthyroidism, a discovery set of 95 to 100 patients was enrolled, consisting of fewer than 45 with ophthalmopathy and 57 with stable hyperthyroidism. An independent validation cohort was composed of roughly 19 hyperthyroidism patients and about 17 patients who later progressed from hyperthyroidism to ophthalmopathy. In a handful of hyperthyroidism patients, the T-cell repertoire of thyroid tissue was compared with the T-cell repertoire of blood. Once sampling was done, hyperthyroidism patients were given methimazole at a starting dose of 30 mg daily, while ophthalmopathy patients were given high-dose intravenous methylprednisolone. The 100 or so discovery patients were randomly divided into training and test sets at a 7:3 ratio.

For repertoire sequencing, TCR beta CDR3 regions were amplified from RNA transcripts. The first round of RT-PCR was done with HTBI primers and the Qiagen OneStep RT-PCR kit, and was followed by a second round of multiplex PCR, then size selection and purification. The libraries underwent paired-end sequencing with 100 bp reads on an Illumina HiSeq2000. The authors processed their data as follows. SOAPnuke was used for read processing, and reads with adapters, uncalled bases, a mean Phred below 15, or no exact constant-primer or identifier match were discarded. COPE v1.2.5 was used to merge the high-quality paired reads. Unique nucleotide sequences were defined as clonotypes and aligned to IMGT TRB V, D and J references using MiTCR v1.1. Only V-J combinations with frequency above 0.0001 were analysed, covering approximately 99% of repertoires. For each V-J combination, a TCR clonal expansion and chaos score was defined as the ratio of F50 clonal expansion to chaos observed in the TCRdist matrix. Welch's t-statistics and random forest were used to reduce the features to 10 to 15 V-J combinations, which were then used as input to a naive Bayes classifier. The Morisita-Horn index was used to measure how similar the thyroid and blood repertoires were. TCRdb reanalyzed the raw reads on its own, using fastp at Q25 for trimming and MiXCR for clone calling, and kept in-frame beta chains. Rows with a matching CDR3 protein are joined into one entry that keeps the most common DNA and genes. TCRdb, rather than the study authors, made the V and J calls. The sample table lists approximately 410,000 distinct CDR3 sequences, about 16% of them with a count of one. The ten largest clones capture roughly 7% of the sample.

Stable hyperthyroidism was defined as no progression to ophthalmopathy within 18 months of follow-up. The hyperthyroidism patients were 18 to 65 years old and newly diagnosed, with a disease duration of less than 2 months. Patients with other autoimmune diseases, uncontrolled infections, pregnancy or lactation were excluded. Clinical symptoms, serum thyroxine, TRAb, thyroid ultrasound and orbital computed tomography were used for diagnosis. Ficoll-Paque density gradient centrifugation was used to isolate PBMCs from 10 ml of fresh peripheral blood. Total RNA was extracted using Trizol reagent, and RNA quality was checked on an Agilent 2100 Bioanalyzer. The CDR3 covers 19 residues, taking in both the cysteine and the phenylalanine. This entry keeps only the CDR3 DNA: 57 bases, framed from base 1. From the germline V gene, CDR1 is MRHNA and CDR2 is SNTAGT. The V and J ends are trimmed by 6 bases and 2 bases, leaving 28 bases between them.

Overall study results and their limits: In validation, the model predicted ophthalmopathy progression with 70.59% sensitivity and 72.22% specificity; fewer than 15 predicted patients were CT-confirmed with GO in a median of about 6.1 months. No statistical method was used to predetermine the sample size, and group allocation was not hidden from the investigators. The 13-signature model separated ophthalmopathy from stable hyperthyroidism with 87.88% sensitivity and 81.08% specificity in cross-validation, and 80%/75% in the test set. Most of the expanded thyroid clonotypes with a frequency above 0.001 were also detected in blood, and it was suggested that the thyroid immune response may be reflected by blood repertoires.

This receptor chain uses TRBV6-4 and TRBJ1-1; a weak D assignment points to TRBD1 (6 bases agree). What was sequenced was peripheral blood. This TCR came from a woman between 18 and 30 years old with stable Graves' hyperthyroidism. Donor details come from another sample of the same person, matched by shared clones. The CDR3 region: CASSPKTPQGRTTNTEAFF. DNA sequence: TGTGCCAGCAGCCCTAAAACCCCACAGGGCCGCACTACTAACACTGAAGCTTTCTTT.